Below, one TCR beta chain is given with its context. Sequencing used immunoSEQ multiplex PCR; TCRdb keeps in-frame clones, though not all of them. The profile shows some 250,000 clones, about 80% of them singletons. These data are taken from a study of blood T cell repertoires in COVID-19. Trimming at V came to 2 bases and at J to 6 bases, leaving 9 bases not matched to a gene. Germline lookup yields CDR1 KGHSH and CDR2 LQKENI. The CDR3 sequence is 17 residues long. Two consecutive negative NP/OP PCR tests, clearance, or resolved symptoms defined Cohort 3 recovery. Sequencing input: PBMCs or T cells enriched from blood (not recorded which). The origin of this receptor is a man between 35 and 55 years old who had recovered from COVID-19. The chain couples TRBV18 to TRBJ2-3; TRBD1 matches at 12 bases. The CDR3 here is CASSPIMGQGAVDTQYF. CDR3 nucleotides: TGTGCCAGCTCACCAATCATGGGACAGGGGGCGGTCGATACGCAGTATTTT.